The present TCR beta chain was sequenced within a study of type 1 regulatory T cells. Study as a whole: T-allo10 is an in vitro-generated, Tr1-enriched CD4 T cell product specific for alloantigen.

Graft donor-derived T-allo10 cells were described as host-alloantigen-specific, anergic, and alloantigen-specifically suppressive. The trim removed 3 bases at V and 1 base at J, leaving 12 bases unmatched. This CDR3 is built from 18 residues. CDR1 is LNHDA, CDR2 SQIVND, per germline (reference sequence). Points on this clonotype: Its antigen is as yet unknown.

TCRdb reprocessed the reads via MiXCR and lists one record per CDR3 protein. The sample contains approximately 23,000 distinct CDR3 sequences, around 70% of which appear only once. This sequence originates from a human donor in good health. Input material: cultured T cells, either the whole culture or a sorted T cell fraction (not recorded which). Subset described: Tr1-enriched cell product generated in vitro against host alloantigens. The rearrangement joins TRBV19 to TRBJ1-1; 9 nucleotides agree with TRBD1. CDR3 DNA sequence: TGTGCCAGTAGTATTCGAGGACAGGGGCCGGCCACGAACACTGAAGCTTTCTTT. This encodes CASSIRGQGPATNTEAFF.